The 16 T cell receptor beta chains reported below all come from one sample, sequenced in a study of a mutant IDH1 vaccine in newly diagnosed glioma (dated by TCRdb to the early 2020s). The time point label of this sample denotes: baseline, week 1 (first vaccination visit). The treatment or condition label for this specimen denotes: pre-vaccination baseline after standard-of-care therapy. Library prep was done by the immunoSEQ multiplex PCR assay. TCRdb limited this immuneACCESS table to in-frame rearrangements with V and J called. A share of clones is missing; checked studies link under half to unresolved V genes, and the rest is unexplained. In this sample the table shows around 60,000 clones, approximately 91% of which occur a single time. The biggest ten clones account for 2.5% to 3% of the sample. The source was PBMCs, collected from a glioma patient treated with radiotherapy, temozolomide or both. These receptors were taken from a middle-aged man with glioma.

The chain uses TRBV9 and TRBJ1-5; the D is unclear. V lost 4 bases and J lost 0, with 11 bases in between. Germline loops: CDR1 SGDLS, CDR2 YYNGEE. This CDR3 is built from 15 residues. The CDR3: CASSSTTGSNQPQHF. The CDR3 DNA follows: TGTGCCAGCAGCTCCACTACGGGTAGCAATCAGCCCCAGCATTTT.

The chain combines TRBV4-1 with TRBJ1-3; D is ambiguous. V shed 2 bases and J shed 0 bases, with 8 bases lying between them. The CDR3 has 15 amino acids. Germline-derived CDR1 and CDR2 are MGHRA and YSYEKL. This chain's CDR3 is CASSQPGSSGNTIYF. The CDR3 bases are TGCGCCAGCAGCCAACCGGGGAGCTCTGGAAACACCATATATTTT.

The CDR3 sequence: CSARKSAGYTF. The DNA for the CDR3 is TGCAGTGCTAGAAAGTCGGCGGGCTACACCTTC. V and J are TRBV20-1 and TRBJ1-2, with D hard to call. Germline values: CDR1 DFQATT, CDR2 SNEGSKA (reference sequence). The CDR3 is made up of 11 amino acids. V lost 2 bases and J 8 bases, leaving 9 bases between the germline ends.

This chain connects TRBV19 to TRBJ2-1, with 7 bases aligning to TRBD1. The V gene end was trimmed by 5 bases and the J gene end by 3 bases; junction bases not matched to a gene: 10. CDR3 length: 16 amino acids. The V gene's germline CDR1 is LNHDA and CDR2 SQIVND (reference sequence). The CDR3 protein is CASSFTQGLYYNEQFF. The CDR3 DNA sequence: TGTGCCAGTAGTTTCACACAGGGGCTTTACTACAATGAGCAGTTCTTC.

The rearrangement uses TRBV25-1 and TRBJ1-2; 10 nucleotides match TRBD1. This CDR3 region has 15 residues. With V trimmed by 6 bases and J by 4 bases, 8 bases remained unmatched. Germline lookup yields CDR1 MGHDK and CDR2 SYGVNS. CDR3 nucleotides: TGTGCCAGCAGGACCGGGACAGGGGTCCCCTATGGCTACACCTTC. Its protein product is CASRTGTGVPYGYTF.

The chain carries TRBV2 and TRBJ2-3; 8 bases map to TRBD1. Germline V lookup: CDR1 SNHLY, CDR2 FYNNEI. V lost 5 bases and J lost 1; bases outside the gene matches: 5. This CDR3 has 15 residues. The CDR3 DNA sequence: TGTGCCAGCAGTAACCCGGGACAGGGCACAGATACGCAGTATTTT. Its translation: CASSNPGQGTDTQYF. The full variable domain, rest sourced from reference TRBV2 and TRBJ2-3, is EPEVTQTPSHQVTQMGQEVILRCVPISNHLYFYWYRQILGQKVEFLVSFYNNEISEKSEIFDDQFSVERPDGSNFTLKIRSTKLEDSAMYFCASSNPGQGTDTQYFGPGTRLTVL.

The chain joins TRBV27 to TRBJ2-7; D uncertain. The CDR3 contains 15 residues. V lost 5 bases to trimming and J lost 2 bases, with 16 bases between them. Germline-derived CDR1 and CDR2 are MNHEY and SMNVEV (reference sequence). The DNA of the CDR3 is TGTGCCAGCAGTCCTACCGCTGTGGGTGCCTACGAGCAGTACTTC. It codes for CASSPTAVGAYEQYF.

The chain joins TRBV6-6 to TRBJ2-1; D gene unclear. The CDR3 runs to 14 residues. V gave up 7 bases and J gave up 4 bases, with 14 bases separating them. The V gene's germline CDR1 is MNHNY and CDR2 SVGAGI (reference sequence). In DNA, the CDR3 is TGTGCCAGCACACCCCTATTGAGATACAATGAGCAGTTCTTC. The encoded protein is CASTPLLRYNEQFF.

The rearrangement links TRBV27 to TRBJ2-7; perhaps TRBD2 as D (6 bases). The V end lost 10 bases, the J end lost 5 bases, and 18 bases lay between the germline ends. The CDR3 spans 13 residues. Germline-derived CDR1 and CDR2 are MNHEY and SMNVEV (reference sequence). CDR3 protein: CATPSGAGDEQYF. The CDR3 DNA sequence: TGTGCCACTCCGTCGGGAGCCGGAGACGAGCAGTACTTC.

The chain couples TRBV11-1 to TRBJ2-5; D unclear. Germline V gene sequence: CDR1 SGHAT, CDR2 FQDESV (reference sequence). This CDR3 is built from 11 residues. V was shortened by 5 bases and J by 3 bases, with 4 bases between the two germline ends. This chain's CDR3 is CASSLKETQYF. The CDR3 region has the DNA TGTGCCAGCAGCCTGAAAGAGACCCAGTACTTC.

The genes are TRBV7-2 and TRBJ1-2; D perhaps matches TRBD1 (5 bases). Germline loops: CDR1 SGHTA, CDR2 FQGNSA. The CDR3 consists of 14 residues. Trimming cost V 1 base and J 6 bases, with 12 bases left between them. The CDR3 loop reads CASSLVRGGDGYTF. CDR3 DNA sequence: TGTGCCAGCAGCTTAGTGCGGGGCGGGGATGGCTACACCTTC.

The rearrangement joins TRBV21-1 to TRBJ1-1; the table's D call of TRBD1 was not tested on the DNA. TRBV21-1 is designated a pseudogene. The CDR3 length is 16 residues. This chain's CDR3 is CASSPRDSPFATEAFF. CDR3 nucleotide sequence: TGTGCCAGCAGCCCACGGGACAGTCCCTTTGCTACTGAAGCTTTCTTT.

The chain combines TRBV15 with TRBJ2-2; D uncertain. The CDR3 spans 12 residues. Trimming removed 1 base from V and 7 bases from J, with 4 bases in between. Germline loops: CDR1 LNHNV, CDR2 YYDKDF (reference sequence). In DNA form, the CDR3 reads TGTGCCACCAGCAGAGGAGACGGGGAGCTGTTTTTT. It specifies CATSRGDGELFF.

The chain is built from TRBV6-6 and TRBJ1-2, with D possibly matching TRBD1 (6 bases). The CDR3 has 14 residues. V gave up 6 bases and J gave up 4 bases, with 15 bases separating them. Germline V gene sequence: CDR1 MNHNY, CDR2 SVGAGI (reference sequence). The CDR3 is CASRESGALYGYTF. The CDR3 nucleotides read TGTGCCAGCAGGGAATCGGGGGCCCTCTATGGCTACACCTTC.

J is TRBJ1-2 and V is TRBV5-4; possibly TRBD1 for D (6 bases). Per the germline V gene, CDR1 is SGHNT and CDR2 is YYREEE (reference sequence). This CDR3 has 13 amino acids. V lost 1 base and J 8 bases, leaving 12 bases between the germline ends. The chain's CDR3 is CASSLHREDGYTF. CDR3 bases: TGTGCCAGCAGCTTGCACAGGGAGGACGGCTACACCTTC.

The rearrangement uses TRBV5-4 and TRBJ2-7; 7 nucleotides align to TRBD1. The V gene end was trimmed by 3 bases and the J gene end by 1 base; junction bases not matched to a gene: 4. This CDR3 comprises 14 residues. CDR1 and CDR2 (germline): SGHNT, YYREEE (reference sequence). DNA for the CDR3: TGTGCCAGCAGCTACGGACAGGCATCCTACGAGCAGTACTTC. It specifies CASSYGQASYEQYF.